The 3 T cell receptor beta chains presented below share a single source sample, sequenced in a study of metastatic and nonmetastatic thyroid tumors. Among the patients, none had received any treatment before thyroid surgery. TCRdb re-called clones from the PCR reads using MiXCR. The data hold tens of thousands of clones, with roughly 14% observed a single time. The sequenced sample was blood. The receptors originated from a female donor with papillary thyroid cancer or a benign thyroid nodule (not recorded which). Some clones in this sample may be carry-over from other donors' samples.

This clone was seen at least ten times. The chain has TRBV3-1 and TRBJ2-7; 8 positions match TRBD1. Germline-derived CDR1 and CDR2 are LGHDT and YNNKEL (reference sequence). Unmatched junction bases numbered 6, after V lost 3 bases and J lost 8 bases. CDR3 length: 13 residues. CDR3 sequence reads: CASSHPRTGKQYF. The CDR3 DNA is TGTGCCAGCAGCCATCCACGGACAGGGAAGCAGTACTTC.

This clone was observed many times. The rearrangement links TRBV11-3 to TRBJ2-7, with D perhaps matching TRBD2 (6 bases). The CDR3 contains 14 residues. Germline loops: CDR1 SGHNT, CDR2 YENEEA. V gave up 1 base and J gave up 2 bases, with 9 bases separating them. CDR3 bases: TGTGCCAGCAGCTTAGTGCGGGATACCTACGAGCAGTACTTC. It encodes CASSLVRDTYEQYF. The variable domain in full, with the rest retrieved from reference TRBV11-3 and TRBJ2-7, is EAGVVQSPRYKIIEKKQPVAFWCNPISGHNTLYWYLQNLGQGPELLIRYENEEAVDDSQLPKDRFSAERLKGVDSTLKIQPAELGDSAVYLCASSLVRDTYEQYFGPGTRLTVT.

Ten or more counts support this clone. The V gene is TRBV28, the J gene TRBJ2-7; 9 bases are a match to TRBD1. The V gene's germline CDR1 is MDHEN and CDR2 SYDVKM. V lost 9 bases to trimming and J lost 1 base; unmatched junction nucleotides: 7. The CDR3 covers 14 residues. CDR3 in DNA: TGTGCCAGTACTACAGGGGGCGGATCCTACGAGCAGTACTTC. It encodes CASTTGGGSYEQYF.